This TCR beta chain is drawn from a study of T-cell memory formation after mild COVID-19. The study's findings and limits: In pre-infection memory, a portion of responding clones appeared, which suggested that cross-reactive memory joined. Clones that got smaller from day 15 to 85 had even CD4/CD8, while clones growing later tipped toward CD4+.

With respect to this clonotype: Its target is unknown.

MiXCR, applied by TCRdb to the 5' RACE reads, yields one record per CDR3 protein. The sample records tens of thousands of distinct CDR3 sequences, 6% to 8% being singletons. The length of the CDR3 is 14 residues. The germline V gene encodes CDR1 SGHDN and CDR2 FVKESK. Trimming cost V 3 bases and J 3 bases, with 12 bases left between them. The rearrangement links TRBV14 to TRBJ2-7; a weak D match, TRBD1 (6 bases). The sequencing sample was made of PBMCs or a T cell subset sorted from them (not recorded which). This receptor was obtained from a man between 18 and 35 years old who had mild COVID-19 (a few samples of this study predate the infection). Cell type and time point are not known. The CDR3 DNA is TGTGCCAGCAGCCAGTCAGGGGCATTCTACGAGCAGTACGTC. Translating it yields CASSQSGAFYEQYV.